The 15 T cell receptor beta chains given below trace back to one sample, sequenced in a study of T-cell reconstitution after alpha-beta-depleted transplantation in children. Preparation of the TCRbeta library involved a method that used unique molecular identifiers. Via MiXCR, TCRdb re-called the PCR reads, giving one row per CDR3 protein. The sample includes 200,000 to 300,000 distinct CDR3 sequences, roughly a quarter seen only once; the top ten take less than 3.5%. The sample here was PBMCs, taken before TCRalphabeta/CD19-depleted stem cell transplant. The source is a girl aged 2 to 9 with Fanconi anemia, due to receive a stem cell transplant.

Regarding this clonotype: A junction end diverges from the germline sequence, so it may reflect a read error. V is TRBV29-1 and J is TRBJ2-2, with 13 bases fitting TRBD2. This CDR3 has 13 residues. Germline assignment: CDR1 SQVTM and CDR2 ANQGSEA. For the CDR3, the DNA is TGTAGCGGGACTAGCGGGGTTACCGGGGAGCTGTTTTTT. It translates to CSGTSGVTGELFF.

Turning to this clonotype: This may be a read error: a much more frequent sequence differs by one nucleotide. The chain couples TRBV20-1 to TRBJ2-2; D remains unclear. V was shortened by 3 bases and J by 3 bases, with 11 bases between the two germline ends. From germline, CDR1 is DFQATT and CDR2 SNEGSKA (reference sequence). The CDR3 loop spans 14 amino acids. CDR3: CSARRESYTGELFF. The CDR3 nucleotides are TGCAGTGCTAGGCGAGAGAGTTACACCGGGGAGCTGTTTTTT.

This clonotype came up a few times. V gene TRBV5-1 combines with J gene TRBJ2-7; 8 nucleotides agree with TRBD1. Germline CDR1 and CDR2: SGHRS and YFSETQ. The CDR3 is 16 amino acids. The junction had 12 bases not matched to a gene; V was cut back by 4 bases and J by 3 bases. The CDR3: CASSRSGTGIVYEQYF. The CDR3 DNA reads TGCGCCAGCAGCAGGTCCGGGACAGGCATAGTCTACGAGCAGTACTTC.

The chain recombines TRBV10-3 with TRBJ2-7, with 9 bases matching TRBD2. This CDR3 has 14 residues. CDR1 is ENHRY, CDR2 SYGVKD, per germline. J was trimmed by 4 bases and V by 8 bases; bases with no gene match: 9. The CDR3: CAIASLAGLYEQYF. The CDR3 nucleotides are TGTGCCATCGCTTCCCTAGCGGGATTATACGAGCAGTACTTC.

The table lists this clonotype with a few counts. The CDR3 is CSVETGPRGATGYEQYF. The DNA for the CDR3 is TGCAGCGTTGAAACGGGGCCGCGGGGAGCGACGGGGTACGAGCAGTACTTC. The rearrangement uses TRBV29-1 and TRBJ2-7; a weak D match, TRBD2 (6 bases). Germline V lookup: CDR1 SQVTM, CDR2 ANQGSEA. V lost 2 bases, J lost 4 bases, and 24 bases lay in between. This CDR3 has 17 amino acids.

The chain is built from TRBV4-2 and TRBJ2-7; perhaps TRBD2 as D (5 bases). Germline CDR1 LGHNA, CDR2 YNFKEQ. This CDR3 is 18 amino acids long. V was trimmed by 0 bases and J by 0 bases, leaving 18 bases between them. CDR3 nucleotides: TGTGCCAGCAGCCAAGATACCCCTGGATACGAGGGCTCCTACGAGCAGTACTTC. It codes for CASSQDTPGYEGSYEQYF.

This clonotype came up a few times. V gene TRBV29-1 combines with J gene TRBJ1-3; D is uncertain. The CDR3 is 12 amino acids. Germline V gene lookup returns CDR1 SQVTM and CDR2 ANQGSEA. The ends were cut back, 3 bases at V and 3 bases at J, with 6 bases in the middle. The CDR3 nucleotides read TGCAGCGTTGAGGGAGTTGGAAACACCATATATTTT. Its translation: CSVEGVGNTIYF.

This chain connects TRBV20-1 to TRBJ2-2, with 7 bases aligning to TRBD2. CDR3 size: 15 residues. The V gene end was trimmed by 2 bases and the J gene end by 6 bases; junction bases not matched to a gene: 9. CDR1 is DFQATT and CDR2 is SNEGSKA in the germline V gene (reference sequence). The chain's CDR3 is CSARTALLASGELFF. Written as DNA, the CDR3 is TGCAGTGCTAGAACCGCGTTACTAGCGTCCGGGGAGCTGTTTTTT.

The rearrangement uses TRBV29-1 and TRBJ2-5; D gene unclear. Germline values: CDR1 SQVTM, CDR2 ANQGSEA. The CDR3 consists of 12 residues. The V end was cut by 7 bases, the J end by 9 bases, with 18 bases between. DNA of the CDR3: TGCAGCGCCCATGTCCCCGCGGTAGCCCAGTACTTC. Its protein is CSAHVPAVAQYF.

The J gene is TRBJ1-1, the V gene TRBV19, with D possibly being TRBD1 (5 bases). Trimming shortened V by 5 bases and J by 0 bases, and 10 bases separated the two germline ends. Looked up from germline, CDR1 is LNHDA and CDR2 is SQIVND (reference sequence). The CDR3 totals 14 residues. The CDR3 DNA follows: TGTGCCAGTAGTCAGACAGATCTGAACACTGAAGCTTTCTTT. Translating gives CASSQTDLNTEAFF.

The J gene is TRBJ2-7, the V gene TRBV28; perhaps TRBD2 as D (5 bases). This CDR3 is 16 amino acids long. Germline CDR1 is MDHEN and CDR2 is SYDVKM. The V gene lost 7 bases and the J gene lost 4 bases, with 23 bases spanning the gap. This chain's CDR3 is CASIPVRDLRGYEQYF. In DNA form, the CDR3 reads TGTGCCAGCATCCCTGTTCGGGATCTAAGAGGATACGAGCAGTACTTC. The full variable domain, with the rest looked up from reference TRBV28 and TRBJ2-7, is DVKVTQSSRYLVKRTGEKVFLECVQDMDHENMFWYRQDPGLGLRLIYFSYDVKMKEKGDIPEGYSVSREKKERFSLILESASTNQTSMYLCASIPVRDLRGYEQYFGPGTRLTVT.

The chain is built from TRBV29-1 and TRBJ2-7; D assignment may be TRBD1 or TRBD2 (5 bases each). With 3 bases removed from V and 3 bases from J, the gap between germline ends came to 21 bases. The germline V gene encodes CDR1 SQVTM and CDR2 ANQGSEA. CDR3 length: 16 amino acids. CDR3: CSVEAGTADRDYEQYF. The CDR3 nucleotides are TGCAGCGTTGAGGCCGGGACGGCGGACCGAGACTACGAGCAGTACTTC.

Only a few counts were recorded for this clonotype. This sequence joins TRBV21-1 and TRBJ2-2; no DNA check was done on the table's D call, TRBD2. TRBV21-1 is recorded as a pseudogene. CDR3 size: 19 residues. The CDR3 spells CASSKREDYPPRVTGELFF. The DNA for the CDR3 is TGTGCCAGCAGCAAAAGGGAAGACTACCCACCTCGCGTCACCGGGGAGCTGTTTTTT.

This chain joins TRBV20-1 and TRBJ2-1; tentatively, D is TRBD2 (6 bases). Germline V lookup: CDR1 DFQATT, CDR2 SNEGSKA (reference sequence). The V end lost 5 bases, the J end lost 2 bases, and 13 bases lay between the germline ends. The CDR3 spans 14 residues. CDR3 loop: CSAELTRTYNEQFF. In nucleotides, the CDR3 is TGCAGTGCTGAATTGACTAGGACCTACAATGAGCAGTTCTTC.

This clonotype was counted at least ten times. The chain links TRBV12-3 or TRBV12-4 to TRBJ2-7; D unclear. Deletions cut 3 bases from V and 0 bases from J, with 15 bases between. This CDR3 spans 16 amino acids. The chain's CDR3 is CASSFSPGPGSYEQYF. CDR3 nucleotide sequence: TGTGCCAGCAGTTTCTCTCCTGGACCGGGCTCCTACGAGCAGTACTTC.